The entry below gives a single T cell receptor (beta chain) sequence along with its context. Its matching antigen is unknown. The sample originates from a study of yellow fever vaccine responses in identical twins. Overall study results and limits: A vaccine T cell response that seemed partly convergent and partly personalized was reported in twins.

This CDR3 is built from 16 residues. Trimming took 5 bases from V and 1 from J, leaving 17 bases between them. MiXCR was run by TCRdb on the RT-PCR reads, yielding one entry per CDR3 protein. The sample consists of about 3,000 distinct CDR3 sequences, about 90% of them appearing once. This receptor was identified in a woman under 30 who received the yellow fever vaccine. The material sequenced was T cells from blood (PBMCs), unsorted or a sorted subset (not recorded which), taken before or after yellow fever vaccination (not recorded which). The chain carries TRBV7-1 and TRBJ2-5, with D unresolved. TRBV7-1 is identified as an open reading frame with a role that is uncertain. Here the CDR3 DNA reads TGTGCCAGCAGCCCCCCGCAACCTGGGGTCCAAGAGACCCAGTACTTC. This encodes CASSPPQPGVQETQYF.